The present T cell receptor (beta chain) was sequenced within a study of T and B cells in COVID-19 patients. Study summary: Nine tenths of the roughly 20 active-infection patients had comorbidities associated with unfavorable COVID-19 outcome.

The table lists this clonotype with a few counts. Its antigen is unidentified. BIOMED2 TRB-A/B primer pools were used in multiplex TRB PCR. TCRdb called the multiplex PCR reads again in MiXCR, with one record for every CDR3 protein. The sample carries 6,000 or so distinct CDR3 sequences, roughly a quarter recorded once. Study results and limitations: In COVID-19 patients, T cell receptor beta variable and joining gene use was reportedly strongly skewed. Few blood samples existed from mildly ill patients during symptoms or early in severe cases.

From blood, about 230-500 ng of genomic DNA served as TRB template. Between the trimmed V and J ends, which lost 7 bases and 7 bases, there was a span of 13 bases. This CDR3 spans 13 amino acids. Sequencing was carried out using blood. The TCR sequence derives from a human donor with active COVID-19. The chain links TRBV12-3 or TRBV12-4 to TRBJ2-2, with D possibly matching TRBD1 (6 bases). The CDR3 DNA reads as TGTGCCAGCAAAGGGGGAAGGATCGGGGAGCTGTTTTTT. Translation gives CASKGGRIGELFF.